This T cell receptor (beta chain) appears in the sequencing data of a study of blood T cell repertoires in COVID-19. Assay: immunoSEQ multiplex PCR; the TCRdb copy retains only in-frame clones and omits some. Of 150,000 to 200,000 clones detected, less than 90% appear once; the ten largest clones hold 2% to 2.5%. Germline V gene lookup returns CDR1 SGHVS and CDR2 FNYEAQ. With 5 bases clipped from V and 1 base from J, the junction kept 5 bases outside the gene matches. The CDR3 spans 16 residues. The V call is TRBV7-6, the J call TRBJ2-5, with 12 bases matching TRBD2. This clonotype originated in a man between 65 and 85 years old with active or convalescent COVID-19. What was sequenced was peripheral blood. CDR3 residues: CASSPTSGGFQETQYF. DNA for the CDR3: TGTGCCAGCAGCCCAACTAGCGGGGGGTTCCAAGAGACCCAGTACTTC.